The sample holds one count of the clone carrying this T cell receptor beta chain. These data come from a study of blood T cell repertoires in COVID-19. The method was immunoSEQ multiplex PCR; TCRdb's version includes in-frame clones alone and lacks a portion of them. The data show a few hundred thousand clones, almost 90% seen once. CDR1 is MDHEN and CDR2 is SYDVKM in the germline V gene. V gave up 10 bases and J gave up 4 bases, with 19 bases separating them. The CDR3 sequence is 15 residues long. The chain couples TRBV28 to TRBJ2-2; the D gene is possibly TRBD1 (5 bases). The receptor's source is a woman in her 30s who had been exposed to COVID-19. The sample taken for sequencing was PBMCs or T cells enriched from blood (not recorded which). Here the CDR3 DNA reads TGTGCCACCAGGGTAAGCGTGGCTGGCACCGGGGAGCTGTTTTTT. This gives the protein CATRVSVAGTGELFF. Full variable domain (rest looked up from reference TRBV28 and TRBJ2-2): DVKVTQSSRYLVKRTGEKVFLECVQDMDHENMFWYRQDPGLGLRLIYFSYDVKMKEKGDIPEGYSVSREKKERFSLILESASTNQTSMYLCATRVSVAGTGELFFGEGSRLTVL.